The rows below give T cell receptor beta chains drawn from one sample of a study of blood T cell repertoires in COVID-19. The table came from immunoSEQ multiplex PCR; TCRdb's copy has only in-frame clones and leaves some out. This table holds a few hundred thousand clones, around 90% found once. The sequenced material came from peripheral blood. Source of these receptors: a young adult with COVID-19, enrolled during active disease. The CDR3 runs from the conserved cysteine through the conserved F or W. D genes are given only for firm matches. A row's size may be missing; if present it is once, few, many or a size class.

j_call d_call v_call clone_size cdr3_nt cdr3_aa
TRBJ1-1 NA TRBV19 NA TGTGCCAGTAGTACACCAGGGGCTGGGTGGACTGAAGCTTTCTTT CASSTPGAGWTEAFF
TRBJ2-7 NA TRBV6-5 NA TGTGCCAGCCGCACAGGAGCCAGCTCCTACGAGCAGTACTTC CASRTGASSYEQYF
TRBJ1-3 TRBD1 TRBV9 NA TGTGCCAGCAGCACCCTCCGGGGACAGGGGGCTGACACCATATATTTT CASSTLRGQGADTIYF
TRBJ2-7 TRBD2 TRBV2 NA TGTGCCAGCAGCCCCGGACTAGCGGGAGCGTACACCTACGAGCAGTACTTC CASSPGLAGAYTYEQYF
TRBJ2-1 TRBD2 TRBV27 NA TGTGCCAGCACCTACGGGGCTAGCGGGACGGATGAGCAGTTCTTC CASTYGASGTDEQFF
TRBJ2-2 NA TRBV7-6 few TGTGCCAGCAGCTTAATTGGGCACACCGGGGAGCTGTTTTTT CASSLIGHTGELFF
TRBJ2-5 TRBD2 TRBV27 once TGTGCCAGCAGTCCTCTAGCGGTGGTCCAAGAGACCCAGTACTTC CASSPLAVVQETQYF
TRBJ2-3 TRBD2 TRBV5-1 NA TGCGCCAGCAGCCTTACTAGCGGGAACACAGATACGCAGTATTTT CASSLTSGNTDTQYF
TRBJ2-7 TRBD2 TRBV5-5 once TGTGCCAGCAGCTTGAAGCCGGCTCTAGCGGCGACCTACGAGCAGTACTTC CASSLKPALAATYEQYF
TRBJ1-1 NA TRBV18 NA TGTGCCAGCTCACCCGCGGGGCGGAACACTGAAGCTTTCTTT CASSPAGRNTEAFF
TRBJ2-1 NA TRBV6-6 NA TGTGCCAGCAGTTACTCGACTATATCTGAGCAGTTCTTC CASSYSTISEQFF
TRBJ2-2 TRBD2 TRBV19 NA TGTGCCAGTAGTATTTCGCCGGGACTAGCTGCCGGGGAGCTGTTTTTT CASSISPGLAAGELFF
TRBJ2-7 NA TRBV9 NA TGTGCCAGCAGCGTTTTCACGGCGGGCGAGCAGTACTTC CASSVFTAGEQYF
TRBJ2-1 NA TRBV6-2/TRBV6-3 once TGTGCCAGCAGTTACTTTATCGGGTCTACCTCCTACAATGAGCAGTTCTTC CASSYFIGSTSYNEQFF
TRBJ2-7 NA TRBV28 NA TGTGCCAGCAGTGAGGGGGCCTACGAGCAGTACTTC CASSEGAYEQYF
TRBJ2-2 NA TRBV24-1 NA TGTGCCACCAGTGATTTTAGGAGCGCGAACACCGGGGAGCTGTTTTTT CATSDFRSANTGELFF
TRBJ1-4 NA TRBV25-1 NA TGTGCCAGCAGTGAAACCAGGGGCACTAATGAAAAACTGTTTTTT CASSETRGTNEKLFF
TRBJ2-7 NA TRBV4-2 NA TGTGCCAGCAGCCAAGAGACAGGCCCCTCCTACGAGCAGTACTTC CASSQETGPSYEQYF
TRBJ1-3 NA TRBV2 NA TGTGCCAGCAGTCTTTCCGGGAAAACTGGAAACACCATATATTTT CASSLSGKTGNTIYF
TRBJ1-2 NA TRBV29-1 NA TGCAGCGTGGATACAGGAAGTGATGGCTACACCTTC CSVDTGSDGYTF
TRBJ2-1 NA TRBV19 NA TGTGCCAGTAGTATTTCGGGGTTGGATGAGCAGTTCTTC CASSISGLDEQFF
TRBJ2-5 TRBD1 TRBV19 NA TGTGCCAGTAGGACCGGGACAGGCTTTGAGACCCAGTACTTC CASRTGTGFETQYF
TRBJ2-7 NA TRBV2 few TGTGCCAGCAGTGTGAGTGCGAACCGGTACGAGCAGTACTTC CASSVSANRYEQYF
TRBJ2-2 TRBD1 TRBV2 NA TGTGCCAGCAGAGCCGGGACAGGGGGTCTCTCCGGGGAGCTGTTTTTT CASRAGTGGLSGELFF
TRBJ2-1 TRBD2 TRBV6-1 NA TGTGCCAGCAGTAAAGTAGCGGGGAGTGGGTACAATGAGCAGTTCTTC CASSKVAGSGYNEQFF
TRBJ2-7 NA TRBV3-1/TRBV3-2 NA TGTGCCAGCAGCCGACTAGGGACGAACGAGCAGTACTTC CASSRLGTNEQYF
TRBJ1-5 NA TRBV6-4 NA TGTGCCAGGAGGAAACGGGGGGCACAGCCCCAGCATTTT CARRKRGAQPQHF
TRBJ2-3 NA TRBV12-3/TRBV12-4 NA TGTGCCAGCAGTTTCTACCTCGCGGATACGCAGTATTTT CASSFYLADTQYF
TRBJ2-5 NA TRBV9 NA TGTGCCAGCAGCGTAGATGGGGCAGGTGGAGAGACCCAGTACTTC CASSVDGAGGETQYF
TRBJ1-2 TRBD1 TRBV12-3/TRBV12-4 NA TGTGCCAGCAGTTCGTCCCGGGACAGGGGCTACACCTTC CASSSSRDRGYTF
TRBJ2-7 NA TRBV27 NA TGTGCCAGCAGTTTATCACTGGCCTACGAGCAGTACTTC CASSLSLAYEQYF
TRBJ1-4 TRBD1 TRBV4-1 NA TGCGCCAGCAGCAGGACAGGGTTTTTGGAAAAACTGTTTTTT CASSRTGFLEKLFF
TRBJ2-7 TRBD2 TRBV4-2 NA TGTGCCAGCAGCCAAGGGGGGGGGAGAAGATACGAGCAGTACTTC CASSQGGGRRYEQYF
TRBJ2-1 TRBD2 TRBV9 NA TGTGCCAGCAGCGTAACTAGCGGGCACAATGAGCAGTTCTTC CASSVTSGHNEQFF
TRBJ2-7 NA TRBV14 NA TGTGCCAGCAGCCAAGGGGGACTTCCCTACGAGCAGTACTTC CASSQGGLPYEQYF
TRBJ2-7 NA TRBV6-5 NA TGTGCCAGCACTAAAGGACAGAATTACTACGAGCAGTACTTC CASTKGQNYYEQYF
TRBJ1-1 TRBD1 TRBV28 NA TGTGCCAGCAGTTGGGGGACAGGGGGCACTGAAGCTTTCTTT CASSWGTGGTEAFF
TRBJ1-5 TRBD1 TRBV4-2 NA TGTGCCAGCAGCCTGGGACAGGATCACTATCAGCCCCAGCATTTT CASSLGQDHYQPQHF
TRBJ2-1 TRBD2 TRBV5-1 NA TGCGCCAGCAGCTTTCGGGGGACTACCCCCTACAATGAGCAGTTCTTC CASSFRGTTPYNEQFF
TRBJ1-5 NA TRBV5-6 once TGTGCCAGCAGCGCGACTGAGTCTTATAGCAATCAGCCCCAGCATTTT CASSATESYSNQPQHF
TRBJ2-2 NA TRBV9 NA TGTGCCAGCAGCGTATACGGTTCCGGGGAGCTGTTTTTT CASSVYGSGELFF
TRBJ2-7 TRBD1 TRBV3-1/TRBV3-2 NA TGTGCCAGCACTCGGACAGGTGGTCCCTACGAGCAGTACTTC CASTRTGGPYEQYF
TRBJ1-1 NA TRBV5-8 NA TGTGCCAGCAGCGTAATGGACAGCCCGCACACTGAAGCTTTCTTT CASSVMDSPHTEAFF
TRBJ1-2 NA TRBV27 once TGTGCCAGCAGTTCCTCGTGGGCCATGGAAAACTATGGCTACACCTTC CASSSSWAMENYGYTF
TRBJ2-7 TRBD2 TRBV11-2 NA TGTGCCAGCAGCGGGCCTAGCGGGAGCGTTGATGAGCAGTACTTC CASSGPSGSVDEQYF
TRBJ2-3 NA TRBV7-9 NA TGTGCCAGCAGCGAAAACGGGATCGGATATACGCAGTATTTT CASSENGIGYTQYF
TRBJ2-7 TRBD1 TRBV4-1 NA TGCGCCAGCAGCCAAGGGTTTGGGGACAGGGGCTACGAGCAGTACTTC CASSQGFGDRGYEQYF
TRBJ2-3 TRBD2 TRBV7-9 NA TGTGGGGGGACTAGCGGAACCACAGATACGCAGTATTTT CGGTSGTTDTQYF
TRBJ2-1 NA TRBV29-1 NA TGCAGCGTTGCCCGGGGGACCTACAATGAGCAGTTCTTC CSVARGTYNEQFF
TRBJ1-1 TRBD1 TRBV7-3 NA TGTGCCAGCAGCTTGGGACAGGGGGACACTGAAGCTTTCTTT CASSLGQGDTEAFF
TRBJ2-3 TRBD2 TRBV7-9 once TGTGCCAGCAGCGGACGACTAGCGGGAAGCACAGATACGCAGTATTTT CASSGRLAGSTDTQYF
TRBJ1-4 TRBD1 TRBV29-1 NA TGCAGCGTTGTGGGACAGCCGAATGAAAAACTGTTTTTT CSVVGQPNEKLFF
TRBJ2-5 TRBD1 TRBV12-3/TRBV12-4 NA TGTGCCAGCGGGGACAGGATCGAGACCCAGTACTTC CASGDRIETQYF
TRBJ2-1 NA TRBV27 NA TGTGCCAGCAGTTTATCAGGTCAGGGGAGAAGGAATGAGCAGTTCTTC CASSLSGQGRRNEQFF
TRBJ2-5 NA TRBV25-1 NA TGTGCCAGCACCGGGACACAAGAGACCCAGTACTTC CASTGTQETQYF
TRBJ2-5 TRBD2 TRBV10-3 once TGTGCCATCAGTGAAGCGGCTAGCGGGAGTGGTGAGACCCAGTACTTC CAISEAASGSGETQYF
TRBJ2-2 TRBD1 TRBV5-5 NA TGTGCCAGCAGCTTACAGGGGGCGCGCACCGGGGAGCTGTTTTTT CASSLQGARTGELFF
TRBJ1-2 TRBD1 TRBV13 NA TGTGCCAGCAGCTCCGGGACAGGGGAAGGCTACACCTTC CASSSGTGEGYTF
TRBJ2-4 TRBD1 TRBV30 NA TGTGCCTGGAAGGACAGGGTGATTGACATTCAGTACTTC CAWKDRVIDIQYF